What follows are 9 T cell receptor beta chains derived from one specimen sequenced in a study of naive CD8 T cells in extremely preterm neonates. The protocol was immunoSEQ multiplex PCR, while the TCRdb copy is restricted to in-frame clones and leaves out a portion. The sample carries 4,500 to 6,500 clones, around 97% recorded once. The material sequenced was naive CD8+ T cells from blood. These receptors all stem from a human donor in good health.

The chain couples TRBV7-2 to TRBJ1-2; 8 bases line up with TRBD1. The V and J ends lost 2 bases and 7 bases, in that order; junction bases with no gene match: 18. The CDR3 is 18 amino acids. CDR1 and CDR2 (germline): SGHTA, FQGNSA. The CDR3 nucleotides are TGTGCCAGCAGCTTACTTTACCAGGCTGCCGGGACAGGAGGTGGCTACACCTTC. Protein sequence: CASSLLYQAAGTGGGYTF.

The DNA for the CDR3 is TGTGCCAGCAGTGAAGGAGGGACAGGGGGTTACGAGCAGTACTTC. Protein product: CASSEGGTGGYEQYF. The gene calls are TRBV6-1 and TRBJ2-7, with TRBD1 identical over 11 bases. The CDR3 is 15 residues long. Trimming removed 1 base from V and 4 bases from J; junction bases left unmatched: 3. The germline gives CDR1 MNHNS, CDR2 SASEGT.

This chain uses TRBV7-2 with TRBJ1-4, with TRBD1 matching 7 bases. Germline-derived CDR1 and CDR2 are SGHTA and FQGNSA. V dropped 6 bases and J dropped 6; count of bases not matched to a gene: 4. This CDR3 is 13 amino acids long. The CDR3 reads CASRDRNHEKLFF. The DNA of the CDR3 is TGTGCCAGCAGGGACAGGAATCATGAAAAACTGTTTTTT.

This chain uses TRBV2 with TRBJ1-1; 7 positions agree with TRBD1. Germline assignment: CDR1 SNHLY and CDR2 FYNNEI. The V and J ends lost 4 bases and 12 bases, in that order; junction bases with no gene match: 8. The CDR3 runs 12 residues. CDR3 residues: CASSVRQGAPFF. In DNA form, the CDR3 reads TGTGCCAGCAGTGTGAGACAGGGTGCACCTTTCTTT.

The chain couples TRBV5-5 to TRBJ2-1; maybe TRBD2 (7 bases). V lost 8 bases to trimming and J lost 2 bases, with 11 bases between them. The germline V gene has CDR1 SGHKS and CDR2 YYEKEE (reference sequence). This CDR3 is built from 13 residues. CDR3 bases: TGTGCCAGTAAGGGGGGGCCCTACAATGAGCAGTTCTTC. Residues: CASKGGPYNEQFF.

V gene TRBV19 combines with J gene TRBJ1-2; perhaps TRBD1 as D (5 bases). Germline V CDR1 and CDR2: LNHDA, SQIVND (reference sequence). This CDR3 has 18 amino acids. The V gene lost 6 bases and the J gene lost 7 bases, with 30 bases spanning the gap. This CDR3 is CASSPRVAGTPAGSGYTF. CDR3 DNA: TGTGCCAGTAGCCCCAGAGTCGCCGGGACCCCAGCGGGGTCTGGCTACACCTTC.

The V and J genes are TRBV29-1 and TRBJ1-2; the match to TRBD1 covers 9 bases. CDR1 is SQVTM and CDR2 is ANQGSEA in the germline V gene. The CDR3 consists of 14 residues. Losses at the gene ends were 7 bases for V and 7 bases for J; bases not matched to a gene: 13. This chain's CDR3 is CSAGPTQGALGYTF. CDR3 bases: TGCAGCGCAGGCCCTACACAGGGGGCGCTTGGCTACACCTTC.

V is TRBV28 and J is TRBJ2-1; TRBD1 matches at 7 bases. The V and J ends lost 6 bases and 6 bases, in that order; junction bases with no gene match: 5. Germline loops: CDR1 MDHEN, CDR2 SYDVKM. The CDR3 totals 13 residues. The CDR3 DNA reads TGTGCCAGCAGAAATCCAGGGGGCAATGAGCAGTTCTTC. Its protein product is CASRNPGGNEQFF.

The rearrangement joins TRBV6-5 to TRBJ1-3; D gene uncertain. Germline CDR1 MNHEY, CDR2 SVGAGI. This CDR3 has 14 amino acids. V lost 5 bases and J 2 bases, leaving 10 bases between the germline ends. The CDR3 here is CASSPWGAGNTIYF. CDR3 DNA sequence: TGTGCCAGCAGTCCCTGGGGAGCTGGAAACACCATATATTTT.